The text below deals with one T cell receptor (beta chain). Its recognized antigen is unknown. No much larger clonotype is one base removed from it; base qualities were not supplied. These data belong to a study of blood T cell repertoires in COVID-19 (dated by TCRdb to about 2020). Context from the whole study: Collaborator samples came from the United States, Italy and Spain and covered acute and convalescent phases of COVID-19. The dataset comprised deeply sampled blood TCRbeta repertoires from subjects exposed to, actively infected with, or recovered from COVID-19. Sample metadata almost always included a de-identified subject ID, COVID-19 status, age in years and sex. Where available, HLA class I and class II types were taken from metadata supplied by the sample provider and were not determined by assay-based typing. The repertoires were made available in a free public database intended to serve as a resource for research on the immune response to SARS-CoV-2. The material from the prospective study consisted of cDNA or gDNA derived from T cells, B-cell-depleted T cells, or PBMCs. Samples came from the ongoing ImmuneRACE study (first 160 participants) plus 1,254 subjects from 6 global collaborators. Results and caveats for the whole study, not just this receptor: The quantity of clinical and demographic metadata differed by source and by participant and was supplied without curation.

The germline V gene sets CDR1 to SGHDT and CDR2 to YYEEEE. The V end loses 5 bases and the J end loses 4 bases, and a stretch of 13 bases separates them. The CDR3 measures 13 amino acids from cysteine to phenylalanine. Solely the CDR3 DNA is kept, with 39 bases framed from the first base. A second Seattle source provided samples from volunteer blood donors who had recovered from COVID-19. Each collaborating institution followed its own protocols to collect whole blood in K2EDTA tubes. Collaborator samples were shipped for TCRbeta analysis as frozen whole blood, isolated PBMCs, or DNA extracted from either sample type. TCRbeta CDR3 regions were amplified from genomic DNA by means of the immunoSEQ Assay, a bias-controlled multiplex PCR. Per the original workflow: Within the assay, amplification of reference gene primers was used to estimate how many nucleated cells each sample contained. To quantify the absolute abundance of each unique TCRbeta CDR3 rearrangement, sequence reads were collapsed and filtered. For each sample, productive Simpson clonality was calculated by taking the square root of Simpson's diversity index across productive rearrangements. The immuneACCESS repertoire file appears here via TCRdb, limited to in-frame rearrangements. These files lack a portion of the clones; in checked studies, under half of the deficit traces to unresolved V genes, and the cause of the others is not known. V and J calls and clone size are given by that table; D and trimming were obtained from the DNA. Across this sample there are roughly 260,000 clones, with roughly 86% seen only once. The top ten hold 8.5% to 10% of the sample.

The chain uses TRBV5-6 and TRBJ2-7; the D segment could be TRBD1, given 6 matching bases. The material sequenced was peripheral blood. The source is a middle-aged man who had recovered from COVID-19. At the DNA level, the sequence is TGTGCCAGCAGTTACAGGGAACGGTACGAGCAGTACTTC. This sequence encodes CASSYRERYEQYF.